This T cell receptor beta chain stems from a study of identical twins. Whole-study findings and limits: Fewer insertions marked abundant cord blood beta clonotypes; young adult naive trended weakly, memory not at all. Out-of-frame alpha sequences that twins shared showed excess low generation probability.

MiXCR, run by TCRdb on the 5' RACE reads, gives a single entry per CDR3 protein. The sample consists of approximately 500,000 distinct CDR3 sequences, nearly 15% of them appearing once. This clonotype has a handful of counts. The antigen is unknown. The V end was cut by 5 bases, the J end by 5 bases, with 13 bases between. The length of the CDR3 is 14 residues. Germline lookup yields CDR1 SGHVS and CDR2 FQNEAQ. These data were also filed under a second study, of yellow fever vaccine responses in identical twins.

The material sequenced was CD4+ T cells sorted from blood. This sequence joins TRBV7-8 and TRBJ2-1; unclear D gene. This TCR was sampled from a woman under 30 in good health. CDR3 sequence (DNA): TGTGCCAGCAGCCAGGACCCGTCGAACAATGAGCAGTTCTTC. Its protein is CASSQDPSNNEQFF. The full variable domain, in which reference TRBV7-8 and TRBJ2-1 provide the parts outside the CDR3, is GAGVSQSPRYKVAKRGQDVALRCDPISGHVSLFWYQQALGQGPEFLTYFQNEAQLDKSGLPSDRFFAERPEGSVSTLKIQRTQQEDSAVYLCASSQDPSNNEQFFGPGTRLTVL.